The rows below give T cell receptor beta chains drawn from one sample of a study of cytomegalovirus exposure and HLA in healthy donors. Generated by immunoSEQ multiplex PCR, the TCRdb table keeps only in-frame clones and is missing some. The table includes 100,000 to 120,000 clones, 70% to 90% detected once. Input material: PBMCs. Receptor source: a man aged 40-55 years in good health and CMV-seronegative. The conserved cysteine and the conserved F or W are not part of the CDR3 here. D genes are given only for firm matches. Size is omitted from some rows. Given values are once, few, many or a class for expanded clones.

TRBJ2-2 TRBV5-1 . . ASSLPQGGGTGELF
TRBJ1-6 TRBV5-1 . . ASSSTADRRDSPLH
TRBJ2-2 TRBV7-3 . . ASSKTGAAGELF
TRBJ1-4 TRBV6-1 . . ASTGHFERNEKLF
TRBJ2-5 TRBV12-5 . TRBD2 ASGLGLAGGQETQY
TRBJ1-5 TRBV7-2 . TRBD1 ASSPTSRGRGSNQPQH
TRBJ2-7 TRBV18 . . ASSPTPQAEQY
TRBJ1-1 TRBV7-2 . TRBD1 ASSFTGTGNSFTEAF
TRBJ2-3 TRBV5-1 once . ASSSAPTATDTQY
TRBJ1-5 TRBV19 . TRBD1 ASSIRDRAQPQH